A single sample gave rise to the 10 T cell receptor beta chains below, sequenced in a study of cytomegalovirus exposure and HLA in healthy donors. Data came from immunoSEQ multiplex PCR; TCRdb stores just in-frame clones and leaves some out. The top ten hold nearly 5% of the sample, which has more than 90,000 clones, approximately 85% seen once. The sequenced material came from PBMCs. The receptors stem from a man between 18 and 35 years old in good health and CMV-seronegative.

The V call is TRBV30, the J call TRBJ2-7; D not resolved. Trimming left V 2 bases short and J 2 bases short, with 7 bases between. Germline loops: CDR1 GTSNPN, CDR2 SVGIG (reference sequence). The CDR3 length is 12 residues. The CDR3 nucleotides are TGTGCCTGGAGTACTATTCCCTACGAGCAGTACTTC. Translated: CAWSTIPYEQYF.

This clone was seen only once. The rearrangement uses TRBV5-4 and TRBJ2-7, with 8 bases that match TRBD1. This CDR3 is 14 amino acids long. V trimming: 4 bases; J trimming: 5 bases; junction bases outside the gene matches: 8. CDR1 SGHNT and CDR2 YYREEE come from the germline V gene (reference sequence). The CDR3 loop reads CASSTDRGLDEQYF. Here the CDR3 DNA reads TGTGCCAGCAGCACCGACAGGGGCTTGGACGAGCAGTACTTC.

This chain connects TRBV4-2 to TRBJ2-7; 7 bases agree with TRBD1. V was pared by 0 bases and J by 1 base, with 6 bases of the junction left unmatched. This CDR3 comprises 16 residues. From germline, CDR1 is LGHNA and CDR2 YNFKEQ. The CDR3 loop reads CASSQEVGDRSYEQYF. CDR3 nucleotides: TGTGCCAGCAGCCAAGAAGTTGGGGACAGATCCTACGAGCAGTACTTC.

The rearrangement uses TRBV5-1 and TRBJ2-1, with TRBD1 matching 9 bases. The trim removed 4 bases at V and 3 bases at J, leaving 2 bases unmatched. CDR1 and CDR2 (germline): SGHRS, YFSETQ. This CDR3 contains 14 residues. The CDR3 bases are TGCGCCAGCAGCCCGGGACAGGGCTACAATGAGCAGTTCTTC. This sequence encodes CASSPGQGYNEQFF.

This clone was observed a single time. The genes are TRBV10-3 and TRBJ1-5; 12 nucleotides align to TRBD1. J lost 7 bases, V lost 10 bases, and 5 bases had no gene match. This CDR3 is built from 13 residues. Germline values: CDR1 ENHRY, CDR2 SYGVKD. The CDR3 DNA sequence: TGTGCCACGGGACAGGGGGCCGGGCAGCCCCAGCATTTT. Encoded protein: CATGQGAGQPQHF.

V usage is TRBV27 and J usage is TRBJ1-1; the D gene is possibly TRBD1 (6 bases). Germline loops: CDR1 MNHEY, CDR2 SMNVEV (reference sequence). Trimming pared 3 bases from V and 1 base from J, leaving 9 bases between. The CDR3 contains 14 residues. This CDR3 is CASSFHRANTEAFF. Written as DNA, the CDR3 is TGTGCCAGCAGTTTCCACAGGGCGAACACTGAAGCTTTCTTT.

The table lists this clone with a count of one. This CDR3 reads CSAEANTEAFF. The CDR3 DNA is TGCAGTGCTGAAGCGAACACTGAAGCTTTCTTT. The chain is built from TRBV20-1 and TRBJ1-1; D call uncertain. This CDR3 is 11 amino acids long. V lost 5 bases to trimming and J lost 1 base, with 5 bases between them. Germline V gives CDR1 DFQATT, CDR2 SNEGSKA (reference sequence).

The CDR3, as DNA: TGTGCCAGCAGTTCAGGCCCCGGACAGGGCGGCCCCCTGAACACTGAAGCTTTCTTT. Its protein is CASSSGPGQGGPLNTEAFF. The V call is TRBV27, the J call TRBJ1-1; 8 nucleotides match TRBD1. The CDR3 is 19 amino acids. V gave up 4 bases and J gave up 0 bases; unmatched junction bases: 16. Germline loops: CDR1 MNHEY, CDR2 SMNVEV (reference sequence).

The J gene is TRBJ2-7, the V gene TRBV27, with unresolved D. The germline V gene encodes CDR1 MNHEY and CDR2 SMNVEV (reference sequence). The CDR3 has 11 amino acids. Trimming took off 3 bases at V and 3 bases at J, with 3 bases between the two ends. The CDR3 loop reads CASSFNYEQYF. CDR3 nucleotide sequence: TGTGCCAGCAGTTTTAACTACGAGCAGTACTTC.

V gene TRBV7-9 combines with J gene TRBJ1-2, with no clear D. CDR1 and CDR2 (germline): SEHNR, FQNEAQ (reference sequence). V was trimmed by 5 bases and J by 7 bases, leaving 14 bases between them. The length of the CDR3 is 13 residues. The CDR3 loop reads CASSIKGGSGYTF. CDR3 nucleotide sequence: TGTGCCAGCAGCATAAAGGGAGGAAGTGGCTACACCTTC.